This is a list of T cell receptor beta chains from one sample in a study of shared clonotypes between healthy human individuals. Assay: immunoSEQ multiplex PCR; the TCRdb copy retains only in-frame clones and omits some. Of some 660,000 clones in the sample, roughly 73% are singletons; the top ten hold more than 1.5%. The sample consisted of memory CD4+ T cells sorted from blood. These receptors came from a woman in her twenties or thirties in good health. Each CDR3 is given with its conserved first and last residue. D genes are given only for firm matches. Clone size is shown for a subset of rows, as once, few, many or a class of expanded clone.

D gene	J gene	V gene	clone size	CDR3 protein	CDR3 DNA
TRBD2	TRBJ2-1	TRBV30	.	CACRLAGFGNEQFF	TGTGCCTGCCGACTAGCGGGTTTCGGGAATGAGCAGTTCTTC
.	TRBJ2-3	TRBV29-1	.	CSVDEALSTDTQYF	TGCAGCGTTGATGAAGCGTTAAGCACAGATACGCAGTATTTT
.	TRBJ2-1	TRBV6-5	.	CASSLSGPSYNEQFF	TGTGCCAGCAGCCTCAGCGGACCCTCCTACAATGAGCAGTTCTTC
.	TRBJ2-7	TRBV28	.	CASNRGGLGYEQYF	TGTGCCAGCAATAGGGGGGGGTTGGGCTACGAGCAGTACTTC
TRBD2	TRBJ2-1	TRBV11-3	.	CATPSSGLVFHEQFF	TGTGCCACCCCCTCGTCGGGACTAGTTTTCCATGAGCAGTTCTTC
TRBD2	TRBJ2-5	TRBV4-2	many	CASSQGSGTRGEETQYF	TGTGCCAGCAGCCAAGGTTCCGGGACTCGGGGGGAAGAGACCCAGTACTTC
.	TRBJ2-1	TRBV5-1	.	CASRPVGEATYNEQFF	TGCGCCAGCCGCCCCGTAGGGGAAGCGACCTACAATGAGCAGTTCTTC
TRBD2	TRBJ2-3	TRBV10-2	many	CASSEAGGSATQYF	TGCGCCAGCAGTGAAGCGGGAGGGTCGGCTACGCAGTATTTT
.	TRBJ1-5	TRBV5-1	once	CASSLGPGAGGNQPQHF	TGCGCCAGCAGCTTGGGGCCGGGTGCGGGCGGCAATCAGCCCCAGCATTTT
.	TRBJ2-3	TRBV28	once	CASSLASAFTDTQYF	TGTGCCAGCAGTTTAGCTAGCGCCTTCACAGATACGCAGTATTTT
.	TRBJ2-3	TRBV28	.	CASTKDPRTQYF	TGTGCCAGCACAAAGGACCCGCGCACGCAGTATTTT
.	TRBJ2-1	TRBV29-1	.	CSVEGYSYNEQFF	TGCAGCGTCGAAGGGTATTCCTACAATGAGCAGTTCTTC
TRBD2	TRBJ2-3	TRBV19	.	CASSPMGLAGADTQYF	TGTGCCAGTAGCCCGATGGGACTAGCGGGAGCAGATACGCAGTATTTT
.	TRBJ1-2	TRBV4-1	few	CASSQDWQSYGYTF	TGCGCCAGCAGCCAAGACTGGCAGAGCTATGGCTACACCTTC
TRBD1	TRBJ2-3	TRBV7-9	.	CASSSAAGQGVGTQYF	TGTGCCAGCAGCTCTGCGGCGGGACAGGGGGTAGGGACGCAGTATTTT
TRBD2	TRBJ2-5	TRBV19	.	CASSTSLAFETQYF	TGTGCCAGTAGTACCTCACTAGCGTTTGAGACCCAGTACTTC
.	TRBJ1-2	TRBV28	.	CASSLGWGSYGYTF	TGTGCCAGCAGTTTAGGGTGGGGATCCTATGGCTACACCTTC
.	TRBJ2-1	TRBV5-1	.	CASSVDSSSYNEQFF	TGCGCCAGCAGCGTGGACTCCAGCTCCTACAATGAGCAGTTCTTC
.	TRBJ2-5	TRBV30	.	CAWSTGGETQYF	TGTGCCTGGAGTACGGGCGGGGAGACCCAGTACTTC
.	TRBJ1-4	TRBV29-1	.	CSVEDLGAELFF	TGCAGCGTTGAAGATTTGGGGGCAGAGCTGTTTTTT
.	TRBJ1-2	TRBV19	.	CASSIPTGNYGYTF	TGTGCCAGTAGTATTCCCACAGGGAACTATGGCTACACCTTC
.	TRBJ2-1	TRBV7-3	.	CASSLSPQTREANRQFF	TGTGCCAGCAGCTTAAGCCCTCAAACTAGGGAAGCTAATCGGCAGTTCTTC
.	TRBJ2-5	TRBV11-2	.	CASSPVVQQETQYF	TGTGCCAGCAGCCCCGTTGTGCAGCAAGAGACCCAGTACTTC
.	TRBJ2-7	TRBV6-1	few	CASSEAVGRQYF	TGTGCCAGCAGTGAAGCGGTGGGAAGGCAGTACTTC
.	TRBJ2-7	TRBV7-8	few	CASRKPGTYEQYF	TGTGCCAGCAGGAAACCGGGGACCTACGAGCAGTACTTC
.	TRBJ2-1	TRBV5-4	.	CASSPPQGSSYNEQFF	TGTGCCAGCAGCCCCCCCCAAGGTAGCTCCTACAATGAGCAGTTCTTC
.	TRBJ1-1	TRBV5-8	.	CASSLGTEAFF	TGTGCCAGCAGCTTGGGCACTGAAGCTTTCTTT
.	TRBJ1-2	TRBV21-1	.	CASSKGQPQASAGDYGYTF	TGTGCCAGCAGCAAAGGACAGCCCCAGGCATCCGCAGGGGATTATGGCTACACCTTC